This T cell receptor beta chain comes out of a study of tissue T cells after allogeneic stem cell transplantation. Details on this clone: Its antigen is still unknown.

Clones were sequenced by immunoSEQ multiplex PCR, and TCRdb holds only the in-frame ones, with some missing. The sample has about 10,000 clones, 65% seen once. The V gene's germline CDR1 is LGHDT and CDR2 YNNKEL (reference sequence). The CDR3 sequence is 15 residues long. V was pared by 6 bases and J by 6 bases, with 21 bases between. General study findings and limits: Blood and spleen captured only part of the tissue TCR repertoire.

Here the sequenced sample was tissue from the stomach, taken at autopsy. This clonotype was obtained from a male donor aged 60 or over with lung cancer. The rearrangement uses TRBV3-1 (or the pseudogene TRBV3-2) and TRBJ2-7; D is unresolved. In DNA, the CDR3 is TGTGCCAGCAGGTCAAGTGCTGGTAGGGTGGGCGAGCAGTACTTC. It is translated as CASRSSAGRVGEQYF.